This TCR beta chain was sequenced for a study of cytomegalovirus exposure and HLA in healthy donors. Across the whole study: An earlier analysis identified 120 million or so unique TCR beta sequences in about 200 million T cells.

Germline-derived CDR1 and CDR2 are SGHKS and YYEKEE (reference sequence). Trimming shortened V by 1 base and J by 0 bases, and 14 bases separated the two germline ends. The CDR3 has 17 residues. Remarks on this clone: What it binds is unknown.

General study points: The majority of TCR sequences were rare, yet some public TCRs appeared in many donors. Differences between HLA loci emerged in a later analysis of TCR association rates, with DRB1 most and HLA-C fewest.

With 60 Vbeta and 13 Jbeta primers, the PCR was carried out. The data were produced by immunoSEQ multiplex PCR, yet TCRdb's version contains in-frame clones alone and is incomplete. This table holds around 130,000 clones, more than 65% found once. The gene calls are TRBV5-5 and TRBJ1-5, with D unclear. The sequence derives from a man aged 45-65 years in good health and CMV-seronegative. Sequencing used PBMCs. CDR3: CASSLTLDSYSNQPQHF. Here the CDR3 DNA reads TGTGCCAGCAGCTTGACTTTGGACTCCTATAGCAATCAGCCCCAGCATTTT.